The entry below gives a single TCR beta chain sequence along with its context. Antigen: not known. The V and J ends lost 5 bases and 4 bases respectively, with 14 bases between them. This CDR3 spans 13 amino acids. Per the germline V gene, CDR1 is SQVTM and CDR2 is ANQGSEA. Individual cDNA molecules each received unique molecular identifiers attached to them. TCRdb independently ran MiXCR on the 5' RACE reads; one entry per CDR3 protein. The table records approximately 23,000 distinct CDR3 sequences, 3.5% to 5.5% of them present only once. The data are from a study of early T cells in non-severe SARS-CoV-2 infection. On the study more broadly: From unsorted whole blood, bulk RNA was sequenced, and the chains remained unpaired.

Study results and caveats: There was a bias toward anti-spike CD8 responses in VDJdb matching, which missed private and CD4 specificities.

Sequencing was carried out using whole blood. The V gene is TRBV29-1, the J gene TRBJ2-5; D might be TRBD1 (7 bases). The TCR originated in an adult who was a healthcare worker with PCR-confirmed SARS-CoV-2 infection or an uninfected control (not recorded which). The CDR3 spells CSVRQGGTETQYF. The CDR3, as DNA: TGCAGCGTTCGACAGGGAGGCACAGAGACCCAGTACTTC.